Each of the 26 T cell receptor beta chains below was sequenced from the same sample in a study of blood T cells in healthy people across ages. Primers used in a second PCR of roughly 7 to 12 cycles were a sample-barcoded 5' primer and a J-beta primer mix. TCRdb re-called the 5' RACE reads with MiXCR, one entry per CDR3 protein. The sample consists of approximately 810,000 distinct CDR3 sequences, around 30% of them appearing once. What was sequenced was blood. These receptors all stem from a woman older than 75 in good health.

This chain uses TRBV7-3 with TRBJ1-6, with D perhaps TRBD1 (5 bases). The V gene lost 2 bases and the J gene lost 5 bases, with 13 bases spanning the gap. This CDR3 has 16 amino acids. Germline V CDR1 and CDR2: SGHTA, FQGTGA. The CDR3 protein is CASSLGPAGNNSPLHF. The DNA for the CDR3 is TGTGCCAGCAGCTTAGGCCCCGCAGGGAATAATTCACCCCTCCACTTT. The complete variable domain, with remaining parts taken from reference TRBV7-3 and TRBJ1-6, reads GAGVSQTPSNKVTEKGKYVELRCDPISGHTALYWYRQSLGQGPEFLIYFQGTGAADDSGLPNDRFFAVRPEGSVSTLKIQRTERGDSAVYLCASSLGPAGNNSPLHFGNGTRLTVT.

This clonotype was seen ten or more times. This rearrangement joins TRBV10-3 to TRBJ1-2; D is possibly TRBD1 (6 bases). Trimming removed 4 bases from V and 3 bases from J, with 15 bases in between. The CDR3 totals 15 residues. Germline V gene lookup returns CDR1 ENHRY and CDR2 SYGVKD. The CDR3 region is CAISGTGIVDYGYTF. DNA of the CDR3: TGTGCCATCAGTGGTACAGGGATAGTAGACTATGGCTACACCTTC.

CDR3 amino acids: CASSIAGMIKNIQYF. DNA for the CDR3: TGTGCCAGTAGTATAGCCGGAATGATTAAAAACATTCAGTACTTC. The V call is TRBV19, the J call TRBJ2-4; D gene unclear. CDR1 LNHDA and CDR2 SQIVND come from the germline V gene (reference sequence). Trimming left V 1 base short and J 4 bases short, with 11 bases between. There are 15 residues in the CDR3.

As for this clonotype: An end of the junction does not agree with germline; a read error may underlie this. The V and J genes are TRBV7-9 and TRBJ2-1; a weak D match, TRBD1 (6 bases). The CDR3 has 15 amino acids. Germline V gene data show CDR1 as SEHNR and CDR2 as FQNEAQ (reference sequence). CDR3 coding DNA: TGTGCCGGCAGCTTTAAGGGGTCAGGGGACAATGAGCGCTTTTTC. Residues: CAGSFKGSGDNERFF.

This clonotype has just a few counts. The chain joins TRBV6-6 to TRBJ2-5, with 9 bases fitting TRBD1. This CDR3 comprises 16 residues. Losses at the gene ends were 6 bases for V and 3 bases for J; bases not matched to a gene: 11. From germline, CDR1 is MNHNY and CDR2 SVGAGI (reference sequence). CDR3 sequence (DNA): TGTGCCAGCAGACGGGACAGGGTTCAGGCCGAAGAGACCCAGTACTTC. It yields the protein CASRRDRVQAEETQYF.

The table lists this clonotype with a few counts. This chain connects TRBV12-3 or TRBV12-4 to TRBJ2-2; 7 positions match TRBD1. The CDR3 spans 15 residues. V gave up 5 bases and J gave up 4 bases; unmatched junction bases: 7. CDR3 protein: CASSADRVGTGELFF. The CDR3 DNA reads TGTGCCAGCAGTGCTGACAGGGTGGGCACCGGGGAGCTGTTTTTT.

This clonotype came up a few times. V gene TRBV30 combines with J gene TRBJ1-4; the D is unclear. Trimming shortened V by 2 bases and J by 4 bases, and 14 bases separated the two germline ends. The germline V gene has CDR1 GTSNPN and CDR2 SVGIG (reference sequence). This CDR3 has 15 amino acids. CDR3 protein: CAWSKGSGSNEKLFF. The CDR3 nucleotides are TGTGCCTGGAGTAAAGGTTCTGGGAGTAATGAAAAACTGTTTTTT.

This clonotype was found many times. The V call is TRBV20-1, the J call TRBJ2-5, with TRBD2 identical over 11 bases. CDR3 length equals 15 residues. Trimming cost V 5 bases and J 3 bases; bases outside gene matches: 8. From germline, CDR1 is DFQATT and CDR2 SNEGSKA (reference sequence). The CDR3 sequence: CSARIAGGPEETQYF. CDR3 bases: TGCAGTGCTCGCATAGCGGGGGGGCCTGAAGAGACCCAGTACTTC.

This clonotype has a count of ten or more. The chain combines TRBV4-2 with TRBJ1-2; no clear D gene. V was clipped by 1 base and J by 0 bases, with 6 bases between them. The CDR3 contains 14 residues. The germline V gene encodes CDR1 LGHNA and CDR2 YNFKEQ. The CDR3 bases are TGTGCCAGCAGCCAAGGAAGGGCTAACTATGGCTACACCTTC. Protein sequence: CASSQGRANYGYTF.

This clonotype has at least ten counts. CDR3 nucleotide sequence: TGTGCCAGCAGCCCCGGGGGCGTCTCGGCCGGGGAGCTGTTTTTT. This sequence encodes CASSPGGVSAGELFF. V gene TRBV5-5 combines with J gene TRBJ2-2; D is possibly TRBD1 or TRBD2 (6 bases each). The germline gives CDR1 SGHKS, CDR2 YYEKEE (reference sequence). This CDR3 comprises 15 residues. The V gene lost 4 bases and the J gene lost 6 bases, with 16 bases spanning the gap.

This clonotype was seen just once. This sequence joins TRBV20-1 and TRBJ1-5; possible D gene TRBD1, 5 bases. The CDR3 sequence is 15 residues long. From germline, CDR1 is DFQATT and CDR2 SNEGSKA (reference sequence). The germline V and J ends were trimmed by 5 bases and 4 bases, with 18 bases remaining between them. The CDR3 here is CSASRAGTGNQPQHF. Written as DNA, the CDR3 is TGCAGTGCTTCCAGAGCCGGGACCGGGAATCAGCCCCAGCATTTT.

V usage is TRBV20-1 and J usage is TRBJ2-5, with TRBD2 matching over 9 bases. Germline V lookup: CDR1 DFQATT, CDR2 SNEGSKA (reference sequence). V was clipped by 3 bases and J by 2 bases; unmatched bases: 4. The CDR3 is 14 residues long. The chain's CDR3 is CSASVAGVQETQYF. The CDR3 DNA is TGCAGTGCTAGTGTAGCGGGGGTACAAGAGACCCAGTACTTC.

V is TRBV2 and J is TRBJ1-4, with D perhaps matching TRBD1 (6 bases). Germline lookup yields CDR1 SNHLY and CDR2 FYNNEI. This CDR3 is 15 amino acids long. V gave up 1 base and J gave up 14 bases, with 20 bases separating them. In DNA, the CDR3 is TGTGCCAGCAGTGAAGTAGGGGGGGCGAACGGCTTGCTGTTTTTT. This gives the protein CASSEVGGANGLLFF.

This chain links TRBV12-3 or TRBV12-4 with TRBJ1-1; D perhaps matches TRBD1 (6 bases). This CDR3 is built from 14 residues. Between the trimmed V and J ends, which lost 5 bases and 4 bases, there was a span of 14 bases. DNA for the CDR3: TGTGCCAGCAGTCTTACAGGGATGGGCACTGAAGCTTTCTTT. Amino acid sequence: CASSLTGMGTEAFF.

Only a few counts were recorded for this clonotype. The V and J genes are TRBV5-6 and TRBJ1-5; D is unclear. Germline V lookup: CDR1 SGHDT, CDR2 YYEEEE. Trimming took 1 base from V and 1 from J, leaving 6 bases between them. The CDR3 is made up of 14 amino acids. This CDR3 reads CASSLRRSNQPQHF. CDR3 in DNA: TGTGCCAGCAGCTTGCGCCGGAGCAATCAGCCCCAGCATTTT.

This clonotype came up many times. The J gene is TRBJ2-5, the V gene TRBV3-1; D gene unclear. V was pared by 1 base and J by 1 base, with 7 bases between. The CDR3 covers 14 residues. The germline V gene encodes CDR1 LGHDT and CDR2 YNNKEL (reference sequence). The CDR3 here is CASSQGNVQETQYF. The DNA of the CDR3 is TGTGCCAGCAGCCAAGGGAACGTCCAAGAGACCCAGTACTTC.

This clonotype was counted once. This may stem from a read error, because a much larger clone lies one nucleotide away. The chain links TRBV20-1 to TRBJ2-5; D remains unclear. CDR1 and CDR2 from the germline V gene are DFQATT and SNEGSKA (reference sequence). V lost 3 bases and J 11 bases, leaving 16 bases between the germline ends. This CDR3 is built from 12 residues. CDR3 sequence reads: CSASLQLNEQYF. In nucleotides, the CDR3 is TGCAGTGCTAGTCTCCAGCTCAATGAGCAGTACTTC.

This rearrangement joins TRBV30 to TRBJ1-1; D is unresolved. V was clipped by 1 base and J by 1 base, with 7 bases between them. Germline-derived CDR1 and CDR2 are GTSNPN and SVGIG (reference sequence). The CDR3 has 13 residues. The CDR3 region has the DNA TGTGCCTGGAGTGGGAGGTGGAACACTGAAGCTTTCTTT. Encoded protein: CAWSGRWNTEAFF.

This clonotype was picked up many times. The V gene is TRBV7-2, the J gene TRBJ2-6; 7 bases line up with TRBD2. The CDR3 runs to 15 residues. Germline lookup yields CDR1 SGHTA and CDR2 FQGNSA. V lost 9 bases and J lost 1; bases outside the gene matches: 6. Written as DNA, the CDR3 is TGTGCCAGTAACCCCGGGGGGTCTGGGGCCAACGTCCTGACTTTC. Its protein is CASNPGGSGANVLTF.

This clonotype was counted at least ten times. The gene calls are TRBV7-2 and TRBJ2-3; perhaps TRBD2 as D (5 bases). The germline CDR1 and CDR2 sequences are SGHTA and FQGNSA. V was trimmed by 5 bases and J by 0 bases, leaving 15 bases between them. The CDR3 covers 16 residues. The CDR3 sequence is CASSPTSGRSTDTQYF. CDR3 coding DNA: TGTGCCAGCAGCCCGACGAGCGGTCGGAGCACAGATACGCAGTATTTT.

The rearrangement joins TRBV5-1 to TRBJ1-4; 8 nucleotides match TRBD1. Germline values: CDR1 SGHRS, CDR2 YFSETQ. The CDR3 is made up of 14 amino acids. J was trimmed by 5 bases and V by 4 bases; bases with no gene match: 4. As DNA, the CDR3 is TGCGCCAGCAGCCCACAGGGGGGAAATGAAAAACTGTTTTTT. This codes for CASSPQGGNEKLFF.

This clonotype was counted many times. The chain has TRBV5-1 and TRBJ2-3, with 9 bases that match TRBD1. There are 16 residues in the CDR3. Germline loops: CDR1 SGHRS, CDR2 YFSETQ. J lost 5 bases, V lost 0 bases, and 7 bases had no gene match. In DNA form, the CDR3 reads TGCGCCAGCAGCTTGGCGCGGACAGGGGAGGGAGATACGCAGTATTTT. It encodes CASSLARTGEGDTQYF.

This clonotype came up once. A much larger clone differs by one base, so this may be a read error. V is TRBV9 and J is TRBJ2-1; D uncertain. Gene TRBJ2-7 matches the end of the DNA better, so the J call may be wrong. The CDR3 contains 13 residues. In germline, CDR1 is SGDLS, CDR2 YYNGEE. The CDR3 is CASNSPPWVEQYF. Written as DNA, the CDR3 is TGTGCCAGCAACTCTCCCCCGTGGGTAGAGCAGTACTTC.

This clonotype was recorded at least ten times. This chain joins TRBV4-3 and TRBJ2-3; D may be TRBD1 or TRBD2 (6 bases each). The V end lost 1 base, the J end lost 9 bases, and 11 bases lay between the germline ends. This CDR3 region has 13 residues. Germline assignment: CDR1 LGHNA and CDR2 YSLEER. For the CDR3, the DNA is TGCGCCAGCAGCCAAGGGGGGGACACAACGCAGTATTTT. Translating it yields CASSQGGDTTQYF.

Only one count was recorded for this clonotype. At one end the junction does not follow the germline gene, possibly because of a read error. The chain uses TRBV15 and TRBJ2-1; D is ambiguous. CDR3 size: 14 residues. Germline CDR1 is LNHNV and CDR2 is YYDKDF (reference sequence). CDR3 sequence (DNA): TGTGCCACCAGCAGAGAGGGGTGGCCTAATGAGCAGTTCTTT. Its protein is CATSREGWPNEQFF.

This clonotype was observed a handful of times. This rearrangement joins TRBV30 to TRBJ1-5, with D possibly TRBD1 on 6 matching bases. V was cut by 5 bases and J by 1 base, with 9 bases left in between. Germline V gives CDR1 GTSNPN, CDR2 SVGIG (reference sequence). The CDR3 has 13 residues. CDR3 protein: CAWSGVSNQPQHF. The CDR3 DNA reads TGTGCCTGGTCAGGGGTCAGCAATCAGCCCCAGCATTTT. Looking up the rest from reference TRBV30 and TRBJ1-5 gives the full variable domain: SQTIHQWPATLVQPVGSPLSLECTVEGTSNPNLYWYRQAAGRGLQLLFYSVGIGQISSEVPQNLSASRPQDRQFILSSKKLLLSDSGFYLCAWSGVSNQPQHFGDGTRLSIL.